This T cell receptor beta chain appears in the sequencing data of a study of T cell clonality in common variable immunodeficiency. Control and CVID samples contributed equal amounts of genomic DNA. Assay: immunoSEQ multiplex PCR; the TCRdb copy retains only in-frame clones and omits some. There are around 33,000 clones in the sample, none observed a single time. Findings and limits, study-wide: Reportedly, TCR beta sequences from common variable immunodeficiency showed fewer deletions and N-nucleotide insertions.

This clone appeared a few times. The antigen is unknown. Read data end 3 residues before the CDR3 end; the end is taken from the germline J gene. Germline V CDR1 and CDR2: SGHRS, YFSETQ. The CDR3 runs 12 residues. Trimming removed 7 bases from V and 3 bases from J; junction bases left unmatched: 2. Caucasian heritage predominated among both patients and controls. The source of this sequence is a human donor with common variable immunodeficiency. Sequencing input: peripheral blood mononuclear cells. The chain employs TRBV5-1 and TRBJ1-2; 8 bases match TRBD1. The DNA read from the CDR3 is TGCGCCAGCGGGGACAGGCACTATGGC. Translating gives CASGDRHYG. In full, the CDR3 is CASGDRHYGYTF.